The source of this TCR beta chain is a study of blood T cell repertoires in COVID-19. About the research overall: The analysed material was cDNA or gDNA that came from T cells, B-cell-depleted T cells, or PBMCs.

In its sample, this clone was seen a few times. Only in-frame clones appear in the TCRdb table, and some are missing; sequencing was by immunoSEQ multiplex PCR. This table holds approximately 150,000 clones, roughly 84% found once. The specimen sequenced was peripheral blood. The clonotype was recovered from a human donor with acute or convalescent COVID-19. The donor label of this sample is uncertain.

CDR3 loop: CASGQRGGRSYNEQFF. The CDR3 region has the DNA TGTGCTAGTGGGCAACGGGGGGGGCGATCCTACAATGAGCAGTTCTTC. The chain carries TRBV12-5 and TRBJ2-1; TRBD2 matches at 8 bases. This CDR3 comprises 16 residues. Germline V gene data show CDR1 as LGHNT and CDR2 as FRNRAP. Trimming at V came to 6 bases and at J to 1 base, leaving 8 bases not matched to a gene.